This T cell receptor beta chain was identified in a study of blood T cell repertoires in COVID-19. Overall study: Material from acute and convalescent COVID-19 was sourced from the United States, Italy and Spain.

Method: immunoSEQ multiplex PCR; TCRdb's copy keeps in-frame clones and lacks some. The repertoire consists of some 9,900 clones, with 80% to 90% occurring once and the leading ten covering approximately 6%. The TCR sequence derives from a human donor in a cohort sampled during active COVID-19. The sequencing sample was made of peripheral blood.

The DNA of the CDR3 is TGTGCCAGCAGTCAAAGCCGCCTCTCTGGGGCCAACGTCCTGACTTTC. This encodes CASSQSRLSGANVLTF. The V gene is TRBV27, the J gene TRBJ2-6; D not certain. The CDR3 consists of 16 residues. Germline-derived CDR1 and CDR2 are MNHEY and SMNVEV (reference sequence). V was cut by 5 bases and J by 0 bases, with 11 bases left in between.